A selection of T cell receptor beta chains follows, all from one sample in a study of beta chain features in type 1 diabetes. Only in-frame clones appear in the TCRdb table, and some are missing; sequencing was by immunoSEQ multiplex PCR. The data hold about 170,000 clones, with over 6% observed a single time. Sequencing was done on a sample of central memory CD4+ T cells from blood. The receptor source for this set is a man between 18 and 35 years old with type 1 diabetes. Both conserved end residues are part of each CDR3. A D gene is named only where the DNA matches it firmly. Size is omitted from some rows. Given values are once, few, many or a class for expanded clones.

size | J | V | D | CDR3 | DNA
NA | TRBJ1-2 | TRBV2 | NA | CASSEGGRGGVGYTF | TGTGCCAGCAGTGAAGGTGGACGAGGGGGAGTCGGCTACACCTTC
many | TRBJ2-5 | TRBV6-5 | TRBD1 | CASSSFLGQWETQYF | TGTGCCAGCAGTTCCTTTTTGGGACAGTGGGAGACCCAGTACTTC
NA | TRBJ2-3 | TRBV9 | NA | CASSAGGLPITGTQYF | TGTGCCAGCAGCGCTGGAGGGCTTCCCATAACGGGTACGCAGTATTTT
few | TRBJ1-1 | TRBV10-3 | NA | CAISVEVNTEAFF | TGTGCCATCAGTGTGGAGGTTAACACTGAAGCTTTCTTT
few | TRBJ1-5 | TRBV2 | NA | CASPEQGRTHQPQHF | TGTGCCAGCCCCGAACAGGGCAGGACCCATCAGCCCCAGCATTTT
few | TRBJ2-1 | TRBV7-2 | NA | CASSSTQGLGSYNEQFF | TGTGCCAGCAGCTCGACCCAGGGGCTCGGCTCCTACAATGAGCAGTTCTTC
NA | TRBJ2-7 | TRBV11-3 | TRBD1 | CASSFGTGDGYEQYF | TGTGCCAGCAGCTTCGGGACAGGGGATGGGTACGAGCAGTACTTC
few | TRBJ2-7 | TRBV7-2 | NA | CASSPDNSYEQYF | TGTGCCAGCAGCCCAGACAACTCCTACGAGCAGTACTTC
few | TRBJ1-3 | TRBV28 | NA | CASSSPGVFSSGNTIYF | TGTGCCAGCAGCAGCCCGGGAGTTTTTAGCTCTGGAAACACCATATATTTT
NA | TRBJ2-5 | TRBV30 | NA | CAWTGGARGTQYF | TGTGCCTGGACTGGGGGCGCTCGGGGGACCCAGTACTTC
NA | TRBJ2-2 | TRBV11-2 | TRBD2 | CASSLVASGTYTGELFF | TGTGCCAGCAGCTTAGTGGCTAGCGGGACCTACACCGGGGAGCTGTTTTTT
NA | TRBJ2-3 | TRBV5-1 | NA | CASSLGLASADTQYF | TGCGCCAGCAGCTTGGGGCTAGCGAGCGCAGATACGCAGTATTTT
few | TRBJ2-1 | TRBV5-4 | TRBD2 | CASSPKPSGGADEQFF | TGTGCCAGCAGCCCAAAACCTAGCGGGGGGGCTGATGAGCAGTTCTTC
NA | TRBJ2-3 | TRBV6-5 | TRBD1 | CASSYSKGANTDTQYF | TGTGCCAGCAGTTACTCAAAGGGGGCGAACACAGATACGCAGTATTTT
few | TRBJ1-2 | TRBV5-4 | NA | CASSADNYGYTF | TGTGCCAGCAGCGCGGATAACTATGGCTACACCTTC
NA | TRBJ1-1 | TRBV19 | NA | CASSTLWTENTEAFF | TGTGCCAGTAGTACTCTATGGACAGAGAACACTGAAGCTTTCTTT
few | TRBJ1-5 | TRBV28 | NA | CASNGGGSNQPQHF | TGTGCCAGCAACGGGGGGGGTAGCAATCAGCCCCAGCATTTT
few | TRBJ1-1 | TRBV19 | NA | CASSSRVNTEAFF | TGTGCCAGTAGTAGCCGGGTGAACACTGAAGCTTTCTTT
NA | TRBJ2-7 | TRBV9 | TRBD1 | CASSVTDRGYEQYF | TGTGCCAGCAGCGTCACGGACAGGGGCTACGAGCAGTACTTC
NA | TRBJ2-6 | TRBV4-1 | NA | CASSQVFVSGANVLTF | TGCGCCAGCAGCCAAGTATTTGTCTCTGGGGCCAACGTCCTGACTTTC
NA | TRBJ2-7 | TRBV28 | TRBD1 | CASRTGTSYEQYF | TGTGCCAGCAGGACAGGGACCTCCTACGAGCAGTACTTC
few | TRBJ2-1 | TRBV7-9 | NA | CASSPGSINEQFF | TGTGCCAGCAGCCCGGGGTCCATCAATGAGCAGTTCTTC
NA | TRBJ2-7 | TRBV6-5 | TRBD1 | CASSYSGQQSEQYF | TGTGCCAGCAGTTACTCGGGACAGCAAAGCGAGCAGTACTTC
NA | TRBJ1-1 | TRBV5-1 | NA | CASTPGGHPTEAFF | TGCGCCAGCACCCCGGGAGGACACCCCACTGAAGCTTTCTTT
NA | TRBJ2-7 | TRBV7-9 | NA | CASSSRGGPSDEQYF | TGTGCCAGCAGCTCTCGAGGAGGGCCGTCGGACGAGCAGTACTTC
few | TRBJ2-3 | TRBV18 | TRBD1 | CASSRLTGQQPTDTQYF | TGTGCCAGCTCAAGGCTGACGGGACAGCAACCCACAGATACGCAGTATTTT
NA | TRBJ2-7 | TRBV6-1 | NA | CASSDPAGAHYEQYF | TGTGCCAGCAGTGACCCGGCGGGGGCACACTACGAGCAGTACTTC
NA | TRBJ1-1 | TRBV19 | TRBD1 | CASSKGDRGHTEAFF | TGTGCCAGTAGTAAAGGGGACAGGGGACACACTGAAGCTTTCTTT
few | TRBJ2-5 | TRBV7-9 | TRBD2 | CAGQPGLEETQYF | TGTGCCGGGCAACCGGGACTAGAGGAGACCCAGTACTTC
NA | TRBJ1-5 | TRBV6-1 | NA | CATHGTPYSNQPQHF | TGTGCCACCCATGGGACACCTTATAGCAATCAGCCCCAGCATTTT
NA | TRBJ2-2 | TRBV19 | NA | CASSMRRLGGELFF | TGTGCCAGTAGTATGCGGCGGCTGGGCGGGGAGCTGTTTTTT
NA | TRBJ2-7 | TRBV6-1 | TRBD1 | CASRGEGTGMNEQYF | TGTGCCAGCAGGGGCGAGGGGACAGGGATGAACGAGCAGTACTTC
NA | TRBJ1-6 | TRBV30 | NA | CAWSVPALRNSPLHF | TGTGCCTGGAGTGTACCCGCCCTGCGGAATTCACCCCTCCACTTT
NA | TRBJ2-3 | TRBV5-1 | NA | CASTVGGTLADTQYF | TGCGCCAGCACCGTCGGGGGAACTCTTGCAGATACGCAGTATTTT
NA | TRBJ1-4 | TRBV7-2 | NA | CASSPTTGNEKLFF | TGTGCCAGCAGCCCAACAACGGGAAATGAAAAACTGTTTTTT
few | TRBJ1-2 | TRBV14 | TRBD1 | CASSQHDSGTGGGRGYTF | TGTGCCAGCAGCCAACATGACTCCGGGACAGGGGGCGGCAGGGGCTACACCTTC
NA | TRBJ2-1 | TRBV29-1 | TRBD2 | CSGRGLAGGSSYNEQFF | TGCAGCGGTCGGGGACTAGCGGGGGGAAGCTCCTACAATGAGCAGTTCTTC
NA | TRBJ1-1 | TRBV30 | NA | CAWSPGQLNTEAFF | TGTGCCTGGTCCCCTGGACAGCTGAACACTGAAGCTTTCTTT
NA | TRBJ1-4 | TRBV5-4 | NA | CASSLDAAHEKLFF | TGTGCCAGCAGCTTGGACGCGGCCCATGAAAAACTGTTTTTT
NA | TRBJ2-7 | TRBV7-2 | TRBD1 | CASSKRSGQGAGEQYF | TGTGCCAGCAGCAAAAGGAGTGGTCAGGGGGCGGGTGAGCAGTACTTC
NA | TRBJ2-5 | TRBV5-1 | NA | CASSPRAAGETQYF | TGCGCCAGCAGCCCCAGAGCCGCGGGAGAGACCCAGTACTTC
few | TRBJ1-2 | TRBV28 | TRBD1 | CASSSLGQGLGYTF | TGTGCCAGCAGTTCTCTAGGACAGGGACTAGGCTACACCTTC
few | TRBJ1-1 | TRBV7-6 | NA | CASSREENTEAFF | TGTGCCAGCAGTAGGGAGGAGAACACTGAAGCTTTCTTT
NA | TRBJ2-7 | TRBV4-3 | NA | CASSHPPGVRSSYEQYF | TGCGCCAGCAGCCATCCTCCCGGGGTAAGAAGCTCCTACGAGCAGTACTTC
NA | TRBJ1-1 | TRBV7-9 | TRBD1 | CASSWGQLNTEAFF | TGTGCCAGCAGCTGGGGACAGCTGAACACTGAAGCTTTCTTT
few | TRBJ1-5 | TRBV7-9 | NA | CASSPGLDQPQHF | TGTGCCAGCAGTCCAGGCTTAGATCAGCCCCAGCATTTT
few | TRBJ2-4 | TRBV5-4 | TRBD1 | CASSLGQGENIQYF | TGTGCCAGCAGCCTGGGACAGGGAGAAAACATTCAGTACTTC
NA | TRBJ1-3 | TRBV21-1 | NA | CASSGFSPGRNTIYF | TGTGCCAGCAGCGGGTTTTCTCCAGGGAGAAACACCATATATTTT
NA | TRBJ1-1 | TRBV4-2 | NA | CASSQERTLEAFF | TGTGCCAGCAGCCAAGAGCGAACGCTCGAAGCTTTCTTT
few | TRBJ2-7 | TRBV11-3 | NA | CASSFGSSYEQYF | TGTGCCAGCAGCTTTGGCAGCTCCTACGAGCAGTACTTC
few | TRBJ1-4 | TRBV28 | TRBD1 | CATKTGGGWTNEKLFF | TGTGCCACCAAGACAGGGGGCGGTTGGACTAATGAAAAACTGTTTTTT
NA | TRBJ2-5 | TRBV19 | NA | CASRGGAETQYF | TGTGCCAGTAGGGGGGGGGCAGAGACCCAGTACTTC
few | TRBJ2-7 | TRBV9 | TRBD2 | CASSPGTSSYEQYF | TGTGCCAGCAGCCCTGGGACTAGCTCCTACGAGCAGTACTTC
many | TRBJ2-5 | TRBV19 | NA | CASSPEAGETQYF | TGTGCCAGTAGTCCCGAGGCAGGGGAGACCCAGTACTTC
few | TRBJ2-2 | TRBV9 | NA | CASSFSVANTGELFF | TGTGCCAGCAGTTTTAGCGTTGCGAACACCGGGGAGCTGTTTTTT
NA | TRBJ2-3 | TRBV6-6 | NA | CASSSALQGDTQYF | TGTGCCAGCAGTTCCGCCTTACAGGGAGATACGCAGTATTTT